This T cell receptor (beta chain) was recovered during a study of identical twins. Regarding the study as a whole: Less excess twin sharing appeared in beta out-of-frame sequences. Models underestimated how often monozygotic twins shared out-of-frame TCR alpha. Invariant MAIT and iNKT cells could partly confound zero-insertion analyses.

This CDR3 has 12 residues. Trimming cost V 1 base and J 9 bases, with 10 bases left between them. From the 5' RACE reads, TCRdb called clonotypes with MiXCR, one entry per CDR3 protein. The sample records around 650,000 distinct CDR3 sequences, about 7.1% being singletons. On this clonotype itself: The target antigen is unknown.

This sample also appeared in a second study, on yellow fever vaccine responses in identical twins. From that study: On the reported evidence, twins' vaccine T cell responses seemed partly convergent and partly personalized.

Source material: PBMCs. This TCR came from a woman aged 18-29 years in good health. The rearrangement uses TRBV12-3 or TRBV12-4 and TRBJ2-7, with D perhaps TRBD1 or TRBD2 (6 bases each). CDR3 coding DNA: TGTGCCAGCAGTTTAGGCAGGGGAGGGCAGTACTTC. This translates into CASSLGRGGQYF.